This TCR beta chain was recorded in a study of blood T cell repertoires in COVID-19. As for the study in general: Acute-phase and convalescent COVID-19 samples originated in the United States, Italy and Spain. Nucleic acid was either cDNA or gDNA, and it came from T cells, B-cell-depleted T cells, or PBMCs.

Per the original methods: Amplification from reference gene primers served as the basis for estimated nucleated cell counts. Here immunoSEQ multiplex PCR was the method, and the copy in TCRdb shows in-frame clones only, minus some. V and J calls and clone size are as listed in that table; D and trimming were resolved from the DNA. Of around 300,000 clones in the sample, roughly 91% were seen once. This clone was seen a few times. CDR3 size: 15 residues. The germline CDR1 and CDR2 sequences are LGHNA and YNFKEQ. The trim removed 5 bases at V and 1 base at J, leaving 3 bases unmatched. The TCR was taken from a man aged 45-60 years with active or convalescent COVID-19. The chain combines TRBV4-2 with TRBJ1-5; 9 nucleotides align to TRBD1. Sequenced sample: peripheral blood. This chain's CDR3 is CASSWGQGSNQPQHF. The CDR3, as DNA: TGTGCCAGCAGCTGGGGACAGGGAAGCAATCAGCCCCAGCATTTT.